A single T cell receptor beta chain is shown here with its context. Its antigen is undetermined. One entry per CDR3 protein, called by TCRdb with MiXCR from the reads. The sample records 110,000 to 150,000 distinct CDR3 sequences, more than 30% being singletons. This specimen comes from a study of T cell repertoires in cytomegalovirus infection. Study information: As its CMV epitopes, the study selected recently identified HLA-C-restricted and well-studied HLA-B-restricted targets. Indications came from public TCR beta signatures; they pointed to CMV infection and to a matching HLA type. Study observations and caveats: CMV-specific TCR beta clonotypes restricted by HLA-C were the ones dominating the ex vivo response. The cumulative frequency of public TCR beta families distinguished individuals who carried CMV together with the relevant HLA.

Trimming pared 3 bases from V and 0 bases from J, leaving 10 bases between. The CDR3 runs to 15 residues. Per the germline V gene, CDR1 is SGHRS and CDR2 is YFSETQ. J is TRBJ2-1 and V is TRBV5-1; D remains ambiguous. This receptor was obtained from a human donor in good health (CMV status not recorded). Some clones in this sample may be carry-over from other donors' samples. Sequencing used CD8+ T cells from cultured PBMCs, obtained from culture after CMV antigen stimulation. CDR3 bases: TGCGCCAGCAGCTACGGCGAAAGCTCCTACAATGAGCAGTTCTTC. Its protein product is CASSYGESSYNEQFF.